This record looks at one T cell receptor (beta chain) sequence and its context. The V and J ends lost 5 bases and 3 bases, in that order; junction bases with no gene match: 7. The CDR3 covers 15 residues. CDR1 and CDR2 (germline): LNHDA, SQIVND (reference sequence). The entry originates in a study of blood T cell repertoires in COVID-19. Study details: Nucleic acid was either cDNA or gDNA, and it came from T cells, B-cell-depleted T cells, or PBMCs.

Profiling relied on immunoSEQ multiplex PCR, and the TCRdb table lists in-frame clones only, not all of them. The data show about 200,000 clones, over 75% seen once. The sequenced sample consisted of peripheral blood. This sequence originates from a man aged 40-49 years with active or convalescent COVID-19. The V call is TRBV19, the J call TRBJ1-5; the match to TRBD1 covers 7 bases. The CDR3 DNA reads as TGTGCCAGTAGTTCGGGACAGAATTACAATCAGCCCCAGCATTTT. As protein: CASSSGQNYNQPQHF.